The sequence of this T cell receptor beta chain was determined in a study of cytomegalovirus exposure and HLA in healthy donors. The CDR3 is 17 amino acids. The germline CDR1 and CDR2 sequences are SGHTA and FQGNSA. The V segment lost 2 bases and the J segment 0 bases; nucleotides outside the gene matches: 7. The primer mix had 60 Vbeta and 13 Jbeta primers. Generated by immunoSEQ multiplex PCR, the TCRdb table keeps only in-frame clones and is missing some. Counted here are fewer than 85,000 clones, around 72% occurring once; the ten biggest clones make up 12%. The chain couples TRBV7-2 to TRBJ1-3, with TRBD1 matching over 7 bases. The TCR was taken from a woman aged 40 to 49 in good health and CMV-seropositive. The material sequenced was PBMCs. Here the CDR3 reads CASSLQQGMISGNTIYF. In nucleotides, the CDR3 is TGTGCCAGCAGCTTACAACAGGGGATGATCTCTGGAAACACCATATATTTT.